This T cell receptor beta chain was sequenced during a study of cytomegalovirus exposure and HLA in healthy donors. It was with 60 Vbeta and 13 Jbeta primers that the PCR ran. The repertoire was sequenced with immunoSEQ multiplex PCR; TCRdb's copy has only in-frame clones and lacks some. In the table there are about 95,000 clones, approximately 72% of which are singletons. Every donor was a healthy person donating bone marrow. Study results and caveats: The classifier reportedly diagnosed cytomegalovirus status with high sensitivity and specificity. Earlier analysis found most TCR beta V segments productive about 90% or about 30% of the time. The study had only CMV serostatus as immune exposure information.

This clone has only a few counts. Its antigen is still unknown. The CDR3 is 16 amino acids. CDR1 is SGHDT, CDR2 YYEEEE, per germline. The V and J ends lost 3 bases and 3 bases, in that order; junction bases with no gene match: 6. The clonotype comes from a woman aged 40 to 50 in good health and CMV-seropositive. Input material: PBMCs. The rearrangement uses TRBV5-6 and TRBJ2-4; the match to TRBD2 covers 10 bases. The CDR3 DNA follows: TGTGCCAGCAGCTCTTGGGCTAGCGGGGGCAAAAACATTCAGTACTTC. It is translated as CASSSWASGGKNIQYF.